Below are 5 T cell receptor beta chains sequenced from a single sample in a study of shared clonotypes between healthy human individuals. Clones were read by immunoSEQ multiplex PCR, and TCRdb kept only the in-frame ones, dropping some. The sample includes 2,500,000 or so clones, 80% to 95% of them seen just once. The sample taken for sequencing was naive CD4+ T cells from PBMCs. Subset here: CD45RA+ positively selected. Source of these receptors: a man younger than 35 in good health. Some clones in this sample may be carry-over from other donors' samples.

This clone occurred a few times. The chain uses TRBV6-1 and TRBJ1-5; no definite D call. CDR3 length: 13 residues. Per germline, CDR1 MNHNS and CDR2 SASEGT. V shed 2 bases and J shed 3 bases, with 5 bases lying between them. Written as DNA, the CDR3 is TGTGCCAGCAGTGAAATGTCCAATCAGCCCCAGCATTTT. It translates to CASSEMSNQPQHF.

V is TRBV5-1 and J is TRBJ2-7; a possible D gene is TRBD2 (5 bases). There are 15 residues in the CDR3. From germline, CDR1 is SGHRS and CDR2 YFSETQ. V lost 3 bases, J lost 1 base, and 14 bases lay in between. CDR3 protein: CASSSPTGSSYEQYF. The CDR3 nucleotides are TGCGCCAGCAGCTCCCCGACGGGATCTTCCTACGAGCAGTACTTC.

The CDR3: CASSIPGTGVGEQYF. CDR3 coding DNA: TGTGCCAGTAGTATCCCCGGGACAGGGGTCGGCGAGCAGTACTTC. The chain links TRBV19 to TRBJ2-7, with 10 bases that match TRBD1. With V trimmed by 3 bases and J by 6 bases, 8 bases remained unmatched. CDR1 LNHDA and CDR2 SQIVND come from the germline V gene (reference sequence). This CDR3 contains 15 residues.

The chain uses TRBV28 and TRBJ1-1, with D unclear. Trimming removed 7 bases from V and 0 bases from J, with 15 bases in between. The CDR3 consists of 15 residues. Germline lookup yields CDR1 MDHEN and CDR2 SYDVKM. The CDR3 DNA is TGTGCCAGCATAGATGGCAGATTAATGAACACTGAAGCTTTCTTT. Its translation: CASIDGRLMNTEAFF.

The CDR3 region has the DNA TGCGCCAGCAGCTTGGACCCGGGTACAACAGAGACCCAGTACTTC. Translation gives CASSLDPGTTETQYF. V is TRBV5-1 and J is TRBJ2-5; D is ambiguous. Per the germline V gene, CDR1 is SGHRS and CDR2 is YFSETQ. The CDR3 totals 15 residues. The ends were cut back, 0 bases at V and 4 bases at J, with 13 bases in the middle.